These T cell receptor beta chains were read from a single sample in a study of CD8+ T cells in alopecia areata. Data came from immunoSEQ multiplex PCR; TCRdb stores just in-frame clones and leaves some out. Of under 200,000 clones listed, about two thirds are singletons. The sequences come from CD4+ T cells sorted from blood, collected at week 4, from a patient treated with tofacitinib. These receptors originate from a human donor with alopecia areata. Each CDR3 is given with its conserved first and last residue. The order of the fields is clone size, V gene, J gene, D gene, CDR3 DNA, CDR3 protein. A D gene is named only where the DNA matches it firmly. Clone size is stated in some rows and not others, as once, few, many or a class when expanded.

abundance: .; v_gene: TRBV27; j_gene: TRBJ2-6; d_gene: .; CDR3nt: TGTGCCAGCAGTTTCAACCCAGGGACTGGGGCCAACGTCCTGACTTTC; CDR3aa: CASSFNPGTGANVLTF
abundance: .; v_gene: TRBV30; j_gene: TRBJ2-1; d_gene: .; CDR3nt: TGTGCCTTCAATGAGCAGTTCTTC; CDR3aa: CAFNEQFF
abundance: .; v_gene: TRBV25-1; j_gene: TRBJ1-6; d_gene: .; CDR3nt: TGTGCCAGCAGTGCCGGGGTAGGTTCACCCCTCCACTTT; CDR3aa: CASSAGVGSPLHF
abundance: .; v_gene: TRBV19; j_gene: TRBJ2-1; d_gene: TRBD2; CDR3nt: TGTGCCAGTAGTATTATGGCTGGGACTAGCGGGGTCGGTGAGCAGTTCTTC; CDR3aa: CASSIMAGTSGVGEQFF
abundance: .; v_gene: TRBV7-3; j_gene: TRBJ1-4; d_gene: .; CDR3nt: TGTGCCAGCAGTCGGTCCGATGAAAAACTGTTTTTT; CDR3aa: CASSRSDEKLFF
abundance: .; v_gene: TRBV30; j_gene: TRBJ1-5; d_gene: .; CDR3nt: TGTGCCTGGAGTACAGGAGGCCCCCAGCATTTT; CDR3aa: CAWSTGGPQHF
abundance: .; v_gene: TRBV4-3; j_gene: TRBJ2-7; d_gene: .; CDR3nt: TGCGCCAGCAGCCAAGGAGGCCACGAGCAGTACTTC; CDR3aa: CASSQGGHEQYF
abundance: once; v_gene: TRBV2; j_gene: TRBJ1-2; d_gene: .; CDR3nt: TGTGCCAGCAGTGAAGGGTCCTATGGCTACACCTTC; CDR3aa: CASSEGSYGYTF
abundance: .; v_gene: TRBV25-1; j_gene: TRBJ1-2; d_gene: .; CDR3nt: TGTGCCAGCAGTGACCAGGGGTATGGCTACACCTTC; CDR3aa: CASSDQGYGYTF
abundance: .; v_gene: TRBV5-4; j_gene: TRBJ2-2; d_gene: .; CDR3nt: TGTGCCAGCAGCTCCGACACCGGGGAGCTGTTTTTT; CDR3aa: CASSSDTGELFF
abundance: .; v_gene: TRBV30; j_gene: TRBJ2-5; d_gene: .; CDR3nt: TGTGCCTGGAGCCCAGAGACCCTTTACCAAGAGACCCAGTACTTC; CDR3aa: CAWSPETLYQETQYF
abundance: .; v_gene: TRBV30; j_gene: TRBJ1-1; d_gene: .; CDR3nt: TGTGCCTGGAGTGCAGAGGACTGGGACACTGAAGCTTTCTTT; CDR3aa: CAWSAEDWDTEAFF
abundance: .; v_gene: TRBV12-5; j_gene: TRBJ1-2; d_gene: .; CDR3nt: TGTGCTAGTGGCACCCCACGGTTCGATGGCTACACCTTC; CDR3aa: CASGTPRFDGYTF
abundance: .; v_gene: TRBV19; j_gene: TRBJ2-1; d_gene: .; CDR3nt: TGTGCCAGTAGTATACAGGCGCACTACAATGAGCAGTTCTTC; CDR3aa: CASSIQAHYNEQFF
abundance: .; v_gene: TRBV4-1; j_gene: TRBJ1-1; d_gene: .; CDR3nt: TGCGCCAGCAGCCAAACACGTATGAACACTGAAGCTTTCTTT; CDR3aa: CASSQTRMNTEAFF
abundance: .; v_gene: TRBV30; j_gene: TRBJ2-5; d_gene: .; CDR3nt: TGTGCCTGGAGTGTAAGGGGAGAGACCCAGTACTTC; CDR3aa: CAWSVRGETQYF
abundance: few; v_gene: TRBV30; j_gene: TRBJ2-3; d_gene: .; CDR3nt: TGTGCCTGGAGTGTAAAAGATACGCAGTATTTT; CDR3aa: CAWSVKDTQYF
abundance: .; v_gene: TRBV27; j_gene: TRBJ1-5; d_gene: .; CDR3nt: TGTGCCAGCAGTCCCCACAACTGGGGGGACAATCAGCCCCAGCATTTT; CDR3aa: CASSPHNWGDNQPQHF
abundance: .; v_gene: TRBV7-7; j_gene: TRBJ2-1; d_gene: .; CDR3nt: TGTGCTAGCAGCTTGCTCCTTATATACGGCAATGAGCAGTTCTTC; CDR3aa: CASSLLLIYGNEQFF
abundance: .; v_gene: TRBV25-1; j_gene: TRBJ1-1; d_gene: TRBD1; CDR3nt: TGTGCCAGCAGTGTCAGGGGGGACACTGAAGCTTTCTTT; CDR3aa: CASSVRGDTEAFF
abundance: .; v_gene: TRBV18; j_gene: TRBJ1-1; d_gene: TRBD1; CDR3nt: TGTGCCAGCTCAGCAGACAGGGCGAGGGGGGCTTTCTTT; CDR3aa: CASSADRARGAFF
abundance: .; v_gene: TRBV29-1; j_gene: TRBJ2-5; d_gene: .; CDR3nt: TGCAGCGTCTTGGAGAGAACGCAAGAGACCCAGTACTTC; CDR3aa: CSVLERTQETQYF
abundance: .; v_gene: TRBV4-3; j_gene: TRBJ2-7; d_gene: .; CDR3nt: TGCGCCAGCAGCCAAGAGTACCGCTACGAGCAGTACTTC; CDR3aa: CASSQEYRYEQYF